This T cell receptor (beta chain) came from a study of response to subunit inactivated influenza vaccine. As for this clonotype: What it binds is not known.

TCRdb reanalysed the RT-PCR reads using MiXCR and keeps one entry per CDR3 protein. The sample lists some 500,000 distinct CDR3 sequences, 15% to 20% seen once, with 3% in the top ten. Study-wide findings and caveats: Authors suggested few new T cells are recruited by each seasonal influenza vaccination.

V gave up 5 bases and J gave up 2 bases; unmatched junction bases: 15. Germline V CDR1 and CDR2: DFQATT, SNEGSKA (reference sequence). The CDR3 totals 18 residues. The sequenced sample was CD4+ T cells sorted from PBMCs, obtained less than 30 months after vaccination. The chain recombines TRBV20-1 with TRBJ2-3; 11 bases are shared with TRBD2. The source of this sequence is a man aged 50 to 69 who received an inactivated influenza vaccine. DNA for the CDR3: TGCAGTGCTGTCGACCCGACCGGGACTAGCGGCCACACAGATACGCAGTATTTT. Its protein product is CSAVDPTGTSGHTDTQYF.